This is a list of T cell receptor beta chains from one sample in a study of blood T cell repertoires in COVID-19. Repertoires were generated with immunoSEQ multiplex PCR, while TCRdb's copy carries only in-frame clones and drops some. The sample yields tens of thousands of clones, around 94% seen once. The sample was peripheral blood. The source of these receptors is a woman aged 60-75 years with active COVID-19. Both conserved end residues are part of each CDR3. The D gene is left open where the match is weak. The size field is filled for only some rows; it gives once, few, many or a size class.

v_gene,abundance,j_gene,d_gene,CDR3nt,CDR3aa
TRBV30,NA,TRBJ1-4,NA,TGTGCCTGGAGTGCCCCCGAGGCAACTAATGAAAAACTGTTTTTT,CAWSAPEATNEKLFF
TRBV4-3,NA,TRBJ1-1,NA,TGCGCCAGCAGCCAAGATCGTTTGGTACAGGCAAACACTGAAGCTTTCTTT,CASSQDRLVQANTEAFF
TRBV7-9,NA,TRBJ2-1,NA,TGTGCCAGCAGCTTTCGGTTCGATGAGCAGTTCTTC,CASSFRFDEQFF
TRBV5-6,NA,TRBJ2-2,TRBD1,TGTGCCAGCAGCTTGTTTGTGGGACAGAAAACCGGGGAGCTGTTTTTT,CASSLFVGQKTGELFF
TRBV9,NA,TRBJ1-1,NA,TGTGCCAGCAGCCGAGGGGGGGCCTTGAACACTGAAGCTTTCTTT,CASSRGGALNTEAFF
TRBV30,NA,TRBJ1-3,TRBD1,TGTGCCTGGACCCTACGGGACAGGGGGCTGAAGATTGGAAACACCATATATTTT,CAWTLRDRGLKIGNTIYF
TRBV5-1,NA,TRBJ2-3,TRBD2,TGCGCCAGCAGCCCGGGACTAGCGGGGAGCACAGATACGCAGTATTTT,CASSPGLAGSTDTQYF
TRBV19,NA,TRBJ1-2,TRBD1,TGTGCCAGTAGTGCGGGCGGGCAGGGGGCGAGAGGCTACACCTTC,CASSAGGQGARGYTF
TRBV19,NA,TRBJ2-1,NA,TGTGCCAGCAGCAGGTTGCGGGATGAGCAGTTCTTC,CASSRLRDEQFF
TRBV24-1,NA,TRBJ1-5,NA,TGTGCCACCCATCCTGGGGGGGAGGGCAATCAGCCCCAGCATTTT,CATHPGGEGNQPQHF
TRBV28,NA,TRBJ2-7,TRBD2,TGTGCCAGCAGCCCACGGGGCGGGAGGCACTCCTACGAGCAGTACTTC,CASSPRGGRHSYEQYF
TRBV6-5,NA,TRBJ2-1,TRBD2,TGTGCCAGCAGCCCGGGGGGACTGGGTAACAATGAGCAGTTCTTC,CASSPGGLGNNEQFF
TRBV7-8,NA,TRBJ1-2,NA,TGTGCCAGCAGCCCATCACTGCGTAAGGGAATCGAAACAGGGGGCTACACCTTC,CASSPSLRKGIETGGYTF
TRBV2,NA,TRBJ2-1,TRBD2,TGTGCCAGCAGCGGACTAGGACACAACAATGAGCAGTTCTTC,CASSGLGHNNEQFF
TRBV28,NA,TRBJ2-7,NA,TGTGCCAGCAGCCGCGGGTGGACCTACGAGCAGTACTTC,CASSRGWTYEQYF
TRBV19,NA,TRBJ2-6,NA,TGTGCCAGTACCGTTACTGGGGCCAACGTCCTGACTTTC,CASTVTGANVLTF
TRBV9,NA,TRBJ2-2,TRBD1,TGTGCCAGCAGCGTCGGGACAGTAAACACCGGGGAGCTGTTTTTT,CASSVGTVNTGELFF
TRBV25-1,NA,TRBJ1-3,NA,TGTGCCAGCAGTGAAAACATCTACAGGGGAAACACCATATATTTT,CASSENIYRGNTIYF
TRBV28,NA,TRBJ2-4,NA,TGTGCCAGCAGTTTGCGGCTGTCCAAAAACATTCAGTACTTC,CASSLRLSKNIQYF
TRBV5-1,NA,TRBJ2-2,TRBD2,TGCGCCAGCAGCCCCCCCAATAGCGGGAATGGTGCCGGGGAGCTGTTTTTT,CASSPPNSGNGAGELFF
TRBV5-6,NA,TRBJ1-1,NA,TGTGCCAGCAGCTTGTTCAGGGCTTCTTCTGAAGCTTTCTTT,CASSLFRASSEAFF
TRBV28,NA,TRBJ2-7,TRBD1,TGTGCCAGCAGCCCAGGGACAGGGGGAAGGGGAGAGCAGTACTTC,CASSPGTGGRGEQYF
TRBV27,once,TRBJ1-1,NA,TGTGCCAGCAGATCCCTAGAGGGAAGGAACACTGAAGCTTTCTTT,CASRSLEGRNTEAFF
TRBV19,NA,TRBJ1-4,NA,TGTGCCAGTAGTCCCAATGAGGGGGGGAATGAAAAACTGTTTTTT,CASSPNEGGNEKLFF
TRBV30,few,TRBJ1-5,TRBD1,TGTGCCTGGAGTAGAGACAGGGTAACATTTCAGCCCCAGCATTTT,CAWSRDRVTFQPQHF
TRBV6-5,once,TRBJ1-1,NA,TGTGCCAGCAGTTCGGGGGTTGTGAACACTGAAGCTTTCTTT,CASSSGVVNTEAFF
TRBV6-5,NA,TRBJ2-1,NA,TGTGCCGCCATGACAGCATACAATGAGCAGTTCTTC,CAAMTAYNEQFF
TRBV16,NA,TRBJ2-3,NA,TGTGCCAGCAGCCAATCGGATACGGGGGCAGATACGCAGTATTTT,CASSQSDTGADTQYF
TRBV3-1/TRBV3-2,NA,TRBJ2-1,TRBD2,TGTGCCAGCAGCCAAACCGGACTAGCGGGGGCTACAGGCAATGAGCAGTTCTTC,CASSQTGLAGATGNEQFF
TRBV4-1,NA,TRBJ2-3,NA,TGCGCCAGCAGCCAAGAGGCGGGTACAGATACGCAGTATTTT,CASSQEAGTDTQYF
TRBV9,NA,TRBJ1-6,TRBD1,TGTGCCAGCACCAGGGGGGCCGATAATTCACCCCTCCACTTT,CASTRGADNSPLHF
TRBV5-5,once,TRBJ2-3,NA,TGTGCCAGCAGCCCTGACAGGGACTTCGCGGATACGCAGTATTTT,CASSPDRDFADTQYF
TRBV21-1,once,TRBJ2-4,NA,TGTGCCAGCAGCAATGGGGGCAGTGAAGCGCATCAAAACATTCAGTACTTC,CASSNGGSEAHQNIQYF
TRBV7-9,NA,TRBJ1-1,TRBD1,TGTGCCAGCACCTGGGACAGCATGAACACTGAAGCTTTCTTT,CASTWDSMNTEAFF
TRBV7-9,NA,TRBJ1-1,NA,TGTGCCAGCAGCTTAGCCGGGACACTAAACACTGAAGCTTTCTTT,CASSLAGTLNTEAFF
TRBV18,few,TRBJ1-1,NA,TGTGCCAGCTCACCACAGCGGTCAGACACTGAAGCTTTCTTT,CASSPQRSDTEAFF